This TCR beta chain was recovered during a study of CD8+ T cells in alopecia areata. This sample's treatment: oral pan-JAK inhibitor, 5-10 mg twice daily. Trimming cost V 4 bases and J 3 bases, with 13 bases left between them. The germline gives CDR1 GTSNPN, CDR2 SVGIG (reference sequence). This CDR3 has 13 amino acids. On this clone: Its antigen is still unknown.

cDNA serving as the sequencing template came from extracted, reverse transcribed RNA. Profiled with immunoSEQ multiplex PCR; TCRdb holds only in-frame clones, not every one. The sample yields over 150,000 clones, about 60% seen once. Regarding the study as a whole: Scalp and blood samples kept many expanded lesional clones throughout tofacitinib.

The specimen comprised CD4+ T cells sorted from blood, sampled at week 24, from a patient treated with tofacitinib. The sequence derives from a human donor with alopecia areata. The V gene is TRBV30, the J gene TRBJ2-7; TRBD1 might be the D (6 bases). The CDR3 DNA follows: TGTGCCTGGATAGGCCCCAGGGGCTACGAGCAGTACTTC. Translation: CAWIGPRGYEQYF.